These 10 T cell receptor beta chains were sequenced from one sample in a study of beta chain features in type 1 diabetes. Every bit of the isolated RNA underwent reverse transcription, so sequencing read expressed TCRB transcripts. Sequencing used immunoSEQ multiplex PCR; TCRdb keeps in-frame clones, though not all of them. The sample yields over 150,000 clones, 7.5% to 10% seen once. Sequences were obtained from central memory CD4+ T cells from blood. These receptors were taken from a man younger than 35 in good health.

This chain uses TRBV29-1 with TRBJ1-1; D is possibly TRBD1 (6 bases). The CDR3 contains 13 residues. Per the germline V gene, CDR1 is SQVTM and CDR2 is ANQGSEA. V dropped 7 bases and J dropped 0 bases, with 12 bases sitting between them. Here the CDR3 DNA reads TGCAGCGCCGCCCGGACAGTGAACACTGAAGCTTTCTTT. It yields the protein CSAARTVNTEAFF.

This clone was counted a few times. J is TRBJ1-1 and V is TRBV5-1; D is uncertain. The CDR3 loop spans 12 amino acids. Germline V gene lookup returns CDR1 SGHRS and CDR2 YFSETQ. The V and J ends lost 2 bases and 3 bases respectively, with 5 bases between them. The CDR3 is CASSFVDTEAFF. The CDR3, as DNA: TGCGCCAGCAGCTTCGTCGACACTGAAGCTTTCTTT.

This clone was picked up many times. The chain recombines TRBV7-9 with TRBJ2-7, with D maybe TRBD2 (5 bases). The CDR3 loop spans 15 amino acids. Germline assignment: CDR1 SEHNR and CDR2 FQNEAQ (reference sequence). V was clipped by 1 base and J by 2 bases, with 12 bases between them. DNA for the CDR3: TGTGCCAGCAGCTTAGGGACTGGAAGAGCCTACGAGCAGTACTTC. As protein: CASSLGTGRAYEQYF.

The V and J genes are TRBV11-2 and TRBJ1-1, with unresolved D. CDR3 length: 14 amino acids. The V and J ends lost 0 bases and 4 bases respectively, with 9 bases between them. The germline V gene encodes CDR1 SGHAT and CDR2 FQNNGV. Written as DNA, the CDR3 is TGTGCCAGCAGCTTAGATCAAAGAGGCACTGAAGCTTTCTTT. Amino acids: CASSLDQRGTEAFF.

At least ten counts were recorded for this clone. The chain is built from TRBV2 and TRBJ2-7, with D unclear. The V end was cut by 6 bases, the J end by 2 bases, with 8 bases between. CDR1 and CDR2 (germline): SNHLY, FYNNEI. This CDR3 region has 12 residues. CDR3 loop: CASRVSPYEQYF. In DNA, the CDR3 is TGTGCCAGCAGAGTGAGTCCCTACGAGCAGTACTTC.

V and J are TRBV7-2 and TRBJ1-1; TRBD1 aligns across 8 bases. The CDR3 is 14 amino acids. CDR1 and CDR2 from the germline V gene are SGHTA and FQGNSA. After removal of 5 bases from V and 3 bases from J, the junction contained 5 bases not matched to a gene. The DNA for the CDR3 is TGTGCCAGCAGCCCCCGACAGGGGCACACTGAAGCTTTCTTT. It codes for CASSPRQGHTEAFF.

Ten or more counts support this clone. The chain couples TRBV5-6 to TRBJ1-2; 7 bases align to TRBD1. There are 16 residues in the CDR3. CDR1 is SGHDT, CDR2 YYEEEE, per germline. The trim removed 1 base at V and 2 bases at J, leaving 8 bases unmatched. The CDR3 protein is CASSLWGQGGNYGYTF. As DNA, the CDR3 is TGTGCCAGCAGCTTGTGGGGCCAGGGGGGCAACTATGGCTACACCTTC.

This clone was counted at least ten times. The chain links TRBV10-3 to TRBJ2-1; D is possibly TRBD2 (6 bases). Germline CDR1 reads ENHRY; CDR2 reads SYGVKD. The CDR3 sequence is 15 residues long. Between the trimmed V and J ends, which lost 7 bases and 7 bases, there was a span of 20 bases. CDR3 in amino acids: CAITSGLGTWNEQFF. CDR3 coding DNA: TGTGCCATCACTTCTGGCCTGGGGACTTGGAATGAGCAGTTCTTC.

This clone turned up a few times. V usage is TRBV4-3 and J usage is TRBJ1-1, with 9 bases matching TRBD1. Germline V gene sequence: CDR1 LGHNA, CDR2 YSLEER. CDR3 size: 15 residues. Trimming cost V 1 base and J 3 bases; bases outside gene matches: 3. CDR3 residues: CASSQVGTGYTEAFF. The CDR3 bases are TGCGCCAGCAGCCAAGTAGGGACAGGGTACACTGAAGCTTTCTTT.

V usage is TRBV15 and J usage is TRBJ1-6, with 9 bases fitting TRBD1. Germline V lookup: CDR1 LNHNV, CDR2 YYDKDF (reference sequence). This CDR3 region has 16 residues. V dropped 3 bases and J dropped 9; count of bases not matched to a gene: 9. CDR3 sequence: CATSRGPGQGFSPLHF. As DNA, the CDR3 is TGTGCCACCAGCAGGGGACCGGGACAGGGTTTTTCACCCCTCCACTTT.